One and the same sample provided the 32 T cell receptor beta chains below, sequenced in a study of T cells in Graves' hyperthyroidism and ophthalmopathy. The TCR beta CDR3 regions underwent amplification using RNA transcripts as the source. The HTBI set primed first-round TCR CDR3 RT-PCR. MiXCR was run by TCRdb on the multiplex PCR reads, yielding one entry per CDR3 protein. The sample has under 400,000 distinct CDR3 sequences; approximately 14% are singletons. The sequencing sample was made of blood. The origin of the receptors is a young woman with Graves' hyperthyroidism that later progressed to Graves' ophthalmopathy.

The rearrangement uses TRBV27 and TRBJ2-2; tentative D call: TRBD2 (5 bases). V shed 0 bases and J shed 6 bases, with 14 bases lying between them. Germline assignment: CDR1 MNHEY and CDR2 SMNVEV (reference sequence). The CDR3 covers 16 residues. DNA for the CDR3: TGTGCCAGCAGTTTATCAGGGCCGCCCGGGGCCGGGGAGCTGTTTTTT. This gives the protein CASSLSGPPGAGELFF.

Note on this clonotype: The germline gene is not matched at one end of the junction; a read error may be the cause. The V gene is TRBV19, the J gene TRBJ1-2; TRBD1 agrees at 10 bases. CDR1 and CDR2 (germline): LNHDA, SQIVND (reference sequence). There are 15 residues in the CDR3. The CDR3 DNA sequence: TGTGCCAGTAGAATCCCGGACAGGGGGAACTATAGCTACACCTTC. It encodes CASRIPDRGNYSYTF.

This clonotype has just a few counts. The chain links TRBV7-9 to TRBJ1-4, with D maybe TRBD1 (5 bases). Germline loops: CDR1 SEHNR, CDR2 FQNEAQ (reference sequence). The CDR3 has 16 residues. Trimming took off 3 bases at V and 3 bases at J, with 14 bases between the two ends. The CDR3: CASSFSSGRSNEKLFF. As DNA, the CDR3 is TGTGCCAGCAGCTTCTCCTCGGGACGGTCTAATGAAAAACTGTTTTTT.

This clonotype was seen many times. The V and J genes are TRBV18 and TRBJ2-7; D is perhaps TRBD2 (5 bases). This CDR3 contains 13 residues. Germline V gives CDR1 KGHSH, CDR2 LQKENI. Trimming cost V 5 bases and J 3 bases, with 11 bases left between them. CDR3 in amino acids: CASSASGGYEQYF. CDR3 nucleotides: TGTGCCAGCTCAGCGAGCGGCGGCTACGAGCAGTACTTC. The whole variable domain, filled in from reference TRBV18 and TRBJ2-7, reads NAGVMQNPRHLVRRRGQEARLRCSPMKGHSHVYWYRQLPEEGLKFMVYLQKENIIDESGMPKERFSAEFPKEGPSILRIQQVVRGDSAAYFCASSASGGYEQYFGPGTRLTVT.

Many counts were recorded for this clonotype. The rearrangement joins TRBV13 to TRBJ2-1; D assignment may be TRBD1 or TRBD2 (5 bases each). The V and J ends lost 4 bases and 9 bases respectively, with 16 bases between them. This CDR3 has 14 amino acids. Germline V gene sequence: CDR1 PRHDT, CDR2 FYEKMQ (reference sequence). CDR3 protein: CASSSGQGWREQFF. The CDR3 DNA sequence: TGTGCCAGCAGCTCGGGGCAGGGTTGGCGTGAGCAGTTCTTC.

J is TRBJ1-1 and V is TRBV29-1, with 11 positions matching TRBD1. Germline CDR1 and CDR2: SQVTM and ANQGSEA. The trim removed 6 bases at V and 4 bases at J, leaving 7 bases unmatched. This CDR3 region has 14 residues. The CDR3 loop is CSVWTGGAGTEAFF. Here the CDR3 DNA reads TGCAGCGTCTGGACAGGGGGCGCAGGCACTGAAGCTTTCTTT.

This clonotype has a count of ten or more. The V and J genes are TRBV30 and TRBJ2-5; TRBD2 agrees at 9 bases. This CDR3 spans 15 amino acids. In germline, CDR1 is GTSNPN, CDR2 SVGIG (reference sequence). Trimming at V came to 0 bases and at J to 3 bases, leaving 5 bases not matched to a gene. As DNA, the CDR3 is TGTGCCTGGAGTGTGAGACTAGCGGCTAAAGAGACCCAGTACTTC. Protein product: CAWSVRLAAKETQYF.

The chain recombines TRBV5-4 with TRBJ2-1, with 9 bases matching TRBD2. V lost 3 bases to trimming and J lost 5 bases; unmatched junction nucleotides: 6. This CDR3 comprises 15 residues. Germline V CDR1 and CDR2: SGHNT, YYREEE (reference sequence). CDR3 DNA sequence: TGTGCCAGCAGCTATAGCGGGAGTATCGACAATGAGCAGTTCTTC. Residues: CASSYSGSIDNEQFF.

This clonotype was seen only a few times. CDR3: CATVWGVEQYF. Written as DNA, the CDR3 is TGTGCCACCGTTTGGGGAGTCGAGCAGTACTTC. The chain links TRBV6-1 to TRBJ2-7; a weak D match, TRBD2 (5 bases). V was shortened by 10 bases and J by 6 bases, with 13 bases between the two germline ends. This CDR3 region has 11 residues. Germline V gene lookup returns CDR1 MNHNS and CDR2 SASEGT.

To note about this clonotype: The junction departs from germline at one end; a sequencing error may be responsible. The V call is TRBV4-3, the J call TRBJ1-1; D may be TRBD1 (5 bases). CDR3 size: 14 residues. Germline V lookup: CDR1 LGHNA, CDR2 YSLEER. CDR3 DNA sequence: TGCGCCAGCAGCGCGGGGGGAGTTATTACTGAAGTTTTCTTT. This gives the protein CASSAGGVITEVFF.

This clonotype came up many times. This sequence joins TRBV29-1 and TRBJ2-3; D gene unclear. Germline V gives CDR1 SQVTM, CDR2 ANQGSEA. Trimming removed 4 bases from V and 3 bases from J, with 8 bases in between. This CDR3 spans 12 amino acids. CDR3 nucleotides: TGCAGCGTTGGTCTGAGGACAGATACGCAGTATTTT. Translation gives CSVGLRTDTQYF.

At least ten counts were recorded for this clonotype. V is TRBV5-1 and J is TRBJ2-2, with 13 bases lining up with TRBD2. The junction had 13 bases not matched to a gene; V was cut back by 4 bases and J by 10 bases. Looked up from germline, CDR1 is SGHRS and CDR2 is YFSETQ. There are 17 residues in the CDR3. The CDR3 sequence is CASSGAPGTSGIEELFF. The CDR3 DNA reads as TGCGCCAGCAGCGGTGCCCCCGGGACTAGCGGGATCGAGGAGCTGTTTTTT.

This clonotype was recorded at least ten times. V usage is TRBV2 and J usage is TRBJ2-2, with D maybe TRBD2 (6 bases). This CDR3 is built from 16 residues. Trimming removed 2 bases from V and 4 bases from J, with 14 bases in between. CDR1 SNHLY and CDR2 FYNNEI come from the germline V gene. CDR3 bases: TGTGCCAGCAGTGAATCTCGGCAGGGACTCACCGGGGAGCTGTTTTTT. Its translation is CASSESRQGLTGELFF.

The genes are TRBV6-1 and TRBJ2-3, with TRBD2 matching 9 bases. V was clipped by 5 bases and J by 5 bases; unmatched bases: 17. CDR1 is MNHNS and CDR2 is SASEGT in the germline V gene. The CDR3 has 18 residues. The CDR3 DNA follows: TGTGCCAGCAGTTCGGGGGCCGGGGTAGCGGGAGCCGTAGATACGCAGTATTTT. The encoded protein is CASSSGAGVAGAVDTQYF.

The J gene is TRBJ2-7, the V gene TRBV7-9, with D possibly called TRBD1 or TRBD2 (5 bases each). Germline V gene sequence: CDR1 SEHNR, CDR2 FQNEAQ (reference sequence). The CDR3 loop spans 14 amino acids. V lost 4 bases and J lost 3, with 13 bases in between. The DNA of the CDR3 is TGTGCCAGCAGCTACGGGGCCACCTTCTACGAGCAGTACTTC. Its protein product is CASSYGATFYEQYF.

The V gene is TRBV9, the J gene TRBJ2-7; D not resolved. The CDR3 has 14 residues. The germline V gene encodes CDR1 SGDLS and CDR2 YYNGEE. V was trimmed by 0 bases and J by 0 bases, leaving 7 bases between them. CDR3 sequence: CASSVEASSYEQYF. In nucleotides, the CDR3 is TGTGCCAGCAGCGTAGAGGCTAGCTCCTACGAGCAGTACTTC.

Notes on this clonotype: It may be a read error: a sequence one base away is much more abundant. The chain recombines TRBV27 with TRBJ2-1; D is uncertain. The length of the CDR3 is 15 residues. V lost 1 base, J lost 2 bases, and 9 bases lay in between. Germline V gene sequence: CDR1 MNHEY, CDR2 SMNVEV (reference sequence). The CDR3 DNA reads TGTGCCAGCAGTTTATATTCCTGGGCCTACAATGAGCAGTTCTTC. Translated, it gives CASSLYSWAYNEQFF.

This clonotype was picked up a small number of times. The genes are TRBV4-1 and TRBJ1-5; no definite D call. The V end lost 4 bases, the J end lost 4 bases, and 11 bases lay between the germline ends. The CDR3 runs to 14 residues. Germline V gives CDR1 MGHRA, CDR2 YSYEKL. The CDR3 is CASSPDDGNQPQHF. CDR3 nucleotide sequence: TGCGCCAGCAGCCCGGATGACGGGAATCAGCCCCAGCATTTT.

This clonotype was seen at least ten times. The J gene is TRBJ1-2, the V gene TRBV7-2; 8 bases match TRBD1. The V gene end was trimmed by 5 bases and the J gene end by 8 bases; junction bases not matched to a gene: 10. This CDR3 is 14 amino acids long. Germline CDR1 SGHTA, CDR2 FQGNSA. Here the CDR3 reads CASSPFQGAWGYTF. Written as DNA, the CDR3 is TGTGCCAGCAGCCCCTTCCAGGGGGCTTGGGGCTACACCTTC.

This clonotype has at least ten counts. The J gene is TRBJ2-1, the V gene TRBV11-3, with 8 nucleotides matching TRBD1. CDR1 is SGHNT and CDR2 is YENEEA in the germline V gene. The CDR3 has 21 amino acids. Trimming cost V 4 bases and J 6 bases; bases outside gene matches: 26. The CDR3 spells CASSSQGQGAIKGSVINEQFF. CDR3 in DNA: TGTGCCAGCAGCTCCCAGGGGCAGGGGGCCATAAAAGGCTCGGTCATCAATGAGCAGTTCTTC. Based on the CDR3 plus reference TRBV11-3 and TRBJ2-1, the full variable domain is EAGVVQSPRYKIIEKKQPVAFWCNPISGHNTLYWYLQNLGQGPELLIRYENEEAVDDSQLPKDRFSAERLKGVDSTLKIQPAELGDSAVYLCASSSQGQGAIKGSVINEQFFGPGTRLTVL.

This clonotype was recorded many times. J is TRBJ2-5 and V is TRBV15, with TRBD2 identical over 11 bases. The CDR3 has 16 residues. The V segment lost 4 bases and the J segment 4 bases; nucleotides outside the gene matches: 8. Germline V CDR1 and CDR2: LNHNV, YYDKDF (reference sequence). DNA of the CDR3: TGTGCCACCAGCATCGCCGGGACTAGCGGCATAGAGACCCAGTACTTC. Translation: CATSIAGTSGIETQYF.

Many counts were recorded for this clonotype. The gene calls are TRBV2 and TRBJ1-1; no clear D gene. The CDR3 totals 14 residues. Deletions cut 2 bases from V and 0 bases from J, with 7 bases between. Germline V gene sequence: CDR1 SNHLY, CDR2 FYNNEI. For the CDR3, the DNA is TGTGCCAGCAGTGAATACTCCATGAACACTGAAGCTTTCTTT. It encodes CASSEYSMNTEAFF. Looking up the rest from reference TRBV2 and TRBJ1-1 gives the full variable domain: EPEVTQTPSHQVTQMGQEVILRCVPISNHLYFYWYRQILGQKVEFLVSFYNNEISEKSEIFDDQFSVERPDGSNFTLKIRSTKLEDSAMYFCASSEYSMNTEAFFGQGTRLTVV.

This clonotype was seen many times. The chain couples TRBV2 to TRBJ2-2, with D possibly matching TRBD2 (6 bases). This CDR3 has 12 residues. CDR1 SNHLY and CDR2 FYNNEI come from the germline V gene. The V end was cut by 8 bases, the J end by 4 bases, with 8 bases between. The CDR3 loop reads CASGGSTGELFF. As DNA, the CDR3 is TGTGCCAGCGGGGGGTCCACCGGGGAGCTGTTTTTT. The full variable domain, its missing parts supplied by reference TRBV2 and TRBJ2-2, is EPEVTQTPSHQVTQMGQEVILRCVPISNHLYFYWYRQILGQKVEFLVSFYNNEISEKSEIFDDQFSVERPDGSNFTLKIRSTKLEDSAMYFCASGGSTGELFFGEGSRLTVL.

The rearrangement uses TRBV20-1 and TRBJ2-7; TRBD1 matches 10 bases. This CDR3 spans 13 amino acids. The trim removed 0 bases at V and 4 bases at J, leaving 0 bases unmatched. Looked up from germline, CDR1 is DFQATT and CDR2 is SNEGSKA (reference sequence). CDR3: CSAREDRGYEQYF. CDR3 in DNA: TGCAGTGCTAGAGAGGACAGGGGGTACGAGCAGTACTTC.

This clonotype was picked up many times. The rearrangement joins TRBV27 to TRBJ1-4; possibly TRBD1 for D (6 bases). In germline, CDR1 is MNHEY, CDR2 SMNVEV (reference sequence). The V gene lost 5 bases and the J gene lost 5 bases, with 15 bases spanning the gap. CDR3 length: 15 amino acids. CDR3 residues: CASSDPTGHNEKLFF. CDR3 DNA sequence: TGTGCCAGCAGTGACCCAACAGGGCACAATGAAAAACTGTTTTTT.

V gene TRBV20-1 combines with J gene TRBJ1-1; no clear D. Germline CDR1 is DFQATT and CDR2 is SNEGSKA (reference sequence). Trimming cost V 5 bases and J 6 bases, with 10 bases left between them. CDR3 length: 11 amino acids. In nucleotides, the CDR3 is TGCAGTGCTGGCCGGGAGGCTGAAGCTTTCTTT. Residues: CSAGREAEAFF.

This clonotype was recorded once. CDR3 amino acids: CASSLAERRGLAGGKNYEQYF. CDR3 coding DNA: TGCGCCAGCAGCTTGGCCGAAAGACGGGGGCTAGCGGGAGGCAAGAACTACGAGCAGTACTTC. The chain uses TRBV5-1 and TRBJ2-7; TRBD2 matches 11 bases. This CDR3 is built from 21 residues. Germline trimming cut 0 bases from V and 3 bases from J; bases unmatched to any gene: 20. Germline CDR1 and CDR2: SGHRS and YFSETQ.

This clonotype was observed at least ten times. The chain employs TRBV3-1 and TRBJ2-7, with 9 bases aligning to TRBD1. This CDR3 is 14 amino acids long. Germline lookup yields CDR1 LGHDT and CDR2 YNNKEL (reference sequence). The J segment lost 3 bases and the V segment lost 5 bases, leaving 5 bases of the junction unmatched. The CDR3 sequence is CASSRRQGVYEQYF. The CDR3 DNA follows: TGTGCCAGCAGCAGGCGACAGGGGGTCTACGAGCAGTACTTC.

The V gene is TRBV24-1, the J gene TRBJ2-7, with 8 nucleotides matching TRBD2. The ends lost 4 bases at V and 3 bases at J; junction bases unmatched: 4. The germline V gene encodes CDR1 KGHDR and CDR2 SFDVKD. CDR3 length: 14 amino acids. The CDR3 DNA is TGTGCCACCAGTGAGACGGGAGGGGTCTACGAGCAGTACTTC. Its protein is CATSETGGVYEQYF.

This clonotype came up many times. The gene calls are TRBV10-2 and TRBJ2-7, with TRBD2 matching 12 bases. V gave up 6 bases and J gave up 6 bases; unmatched junction bases: 6. The CDR3 covers 14 residues. Germline CDR1 is WSHSY and CDR2 is SAAADI. The CDR3 bases are TGCGCCAGCAGACTAGCGGGAGGAGTGGGCGAGCAGTACTTC. Translating it yields CASRLAGGVGEQYF.

The sample holds many counts of this clonotype. The chain recombines TRBV7-8 with TRBJ1-1; the match to TRBD1 covers 12 bases. The CDR3 totals 17 residues. Trimming took 1 base from V and 4 from J; bases not matched to a gene: 7. CDR1 is SGHVS, CDR2 FQNEAQ, per germline. The CDR3 nucleotides are TGTGCCAGCAGCTTAGAGAGGGGACAGGGGGCTGGCACTGAAGCTTTCTTT. Translation: CASSLERGQGAGTEAFF.

V gene TRBV4-1 combines with J gene TRBJ1-5; tentative D call: TRBD1 (6 bases). CDR3 size: 14 residues. Trimming cost V 0 bases and J 7 bases, with 10 bases left between them. CDR1 is MGHRA and CDR2 is YSYEKL in the germline V gene. The CDR3 here is CASSQDLGAQPQHF. For the CDR3, the DNA is TGCGCCAGCAGCCAAGATCTGGGGGCCCAGCCCCAGCATTTT.